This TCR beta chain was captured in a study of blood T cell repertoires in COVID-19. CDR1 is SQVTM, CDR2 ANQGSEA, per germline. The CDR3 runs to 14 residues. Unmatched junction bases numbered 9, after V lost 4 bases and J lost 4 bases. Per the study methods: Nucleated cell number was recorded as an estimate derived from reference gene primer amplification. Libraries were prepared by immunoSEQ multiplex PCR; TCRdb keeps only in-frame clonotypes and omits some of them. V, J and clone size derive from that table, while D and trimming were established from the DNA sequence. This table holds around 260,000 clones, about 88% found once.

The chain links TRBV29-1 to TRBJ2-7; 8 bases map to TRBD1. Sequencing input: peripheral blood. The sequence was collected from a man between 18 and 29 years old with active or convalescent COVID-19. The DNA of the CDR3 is TGCAGCGTTGTCTGGGGCAGGGGGCCTTACGAGCAGTACTTC. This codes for CSVVWGRGPYEQYF.